Given below is one T cell receptor beta chain in context. The data were taken from a study of blood T cell repertoires in COVID-19. This CDR3 has 15 amino acids. V dropped 3 bases and J dropped 5; count of bases not matched to a gene: 5. Germline CDR1 is WSHSY and CDR2 is SAAADI. TCRdb's copy holds only in-frame clones and misses some; the assay was immunoSEQ multiplex PCR. Of under 250,000 clones listed, roughly 88% were seen once; the top ten hold over 15%. Material for sequencing was peripheral blood. This clonotype was obtained from a man over 45 with COVID-19, enrolled during active disease. The rearrangement links TRBV10-2 to TRBJ2-1; 9 bases match TRBD2. The chain's CDR3 is CASSDLASGDNEQFF. The CDR3 DNA follows: TGCGCCAGCAGTGATTTGGCTAGCGGGGACAATGAGCAGTTCTTC.